The source of this TCR beta chain is a study of OX40 agonist ivuxolimab in advanced cancers. Study-level background: The patients received ivuxolimab by intravenous route every 2 weeks at 0.01 to 10 mg/kg.

TCRdb keeps only in-frame clones here, not all; method: immunoSEQ multiplex PCR. The sample lists approximately 68,000 clones, 85% to 95% occurring once. Comment on this clone: Its antigen is unidentified.

The V and J ends lost 4 bases and 10 bases, in that order; junction bases with no gene match: 9. CDR1 is SGHRS and CDR2 is YFSETQ in the germline V gene. This CDR3 region has 14 residues. Study results and caveats: Expanded peripheral T cell antigen specificity was not determined. Individuals who were partial responders at 0.1-3.0 mg/kg had clonal expansion that ranked among the lowest.

This specimen consisted of CD4+ or CD8+ T cells sorted from blood, obtained in a trial of the OX40 agonist ivuxolimab. The source is an adult with an advanced solid tumor such as melanoma, head and neck, liver or kidney cancer. V is TRBV5-1 and J is TRBJ2-4; 9 bases fit TRBD2. The DNA of the CDR3 is TGCGCCAGCAGCACGACTAGCGGTGCTGCAATTCAGTACTTC. This encodes CASSTTSGAAIQYF.